This TCR beta chain was sequenced during a study of OX40 agonist ivuxolimab in advanced cancers. Study-level information: Patients were dosed intravenously with ivuxolimab at 0.01 to 10 mg/kg every 2 weeks.

This CDR3 comprises 15 residues. Germline trimming cut 4 bases from V and 3 bases from J; bases unmatched to any gene: 7. Germline assignment: CDR1 SNHLY and CDR2 FYNNEI. Findings and limits, study-wide: At 0.1 to 3.0 mg/kg, CD4+ and CD8+ blood T cells expanded clonally by week 6.

The method was immunoSEQ multiplex PCR; TCRdb's version includes in-frame clones alone and lacks a portion of them. The sample shows about 68,000 clones, 70% to 85% of them seen only once. Remarks on this clone: Its matching antigen is unknown.

The chain carries TRBV2 and TRBJ1-2; 8 bases map to TRBD1. This receptor was identified in an adult with an advanced solid tumor such as melanoma, head and neck, liver or kidney cancer. Specimen: CD4+ or CD8+ T cells sorted from blood, collected in a trial of the OX40 agonist ivuxolimab. CDR3 bases: TGTGCCAGCAGTGTGAAAGGGACAGGTGACTATGGCTACACCTTC. It translates to CASSVKGTGDYGYTF.